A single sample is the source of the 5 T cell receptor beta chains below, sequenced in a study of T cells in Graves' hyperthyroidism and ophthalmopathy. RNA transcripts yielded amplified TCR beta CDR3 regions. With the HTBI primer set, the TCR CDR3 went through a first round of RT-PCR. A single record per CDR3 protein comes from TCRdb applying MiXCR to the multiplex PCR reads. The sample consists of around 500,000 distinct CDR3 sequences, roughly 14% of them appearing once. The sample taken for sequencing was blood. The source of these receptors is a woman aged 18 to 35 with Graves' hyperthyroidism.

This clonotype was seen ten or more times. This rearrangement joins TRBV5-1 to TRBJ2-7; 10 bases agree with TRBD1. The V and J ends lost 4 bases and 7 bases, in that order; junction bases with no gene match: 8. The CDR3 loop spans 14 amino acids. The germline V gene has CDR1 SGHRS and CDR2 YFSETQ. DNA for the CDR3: TGCGCCAGCAGCGAGAGACAGGGGGCTTGGGAGCAGTACTTC. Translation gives CASSERQGAWEQYF.

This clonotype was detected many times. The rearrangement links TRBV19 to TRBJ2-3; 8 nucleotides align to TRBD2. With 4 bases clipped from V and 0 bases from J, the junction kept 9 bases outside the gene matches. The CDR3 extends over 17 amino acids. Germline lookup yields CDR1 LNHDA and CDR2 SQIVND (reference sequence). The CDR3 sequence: CASSTRTSGFSTDTQYF. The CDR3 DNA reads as TGTGCCAGTAGTACCCGTACTAGCGGATTTAGCACAGATACGCAGTATTTT.

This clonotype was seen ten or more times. The CDR3, as DNA: TGTGCCAGCAGCCCCCGGAGCGGATGGGACCCCCGAGTAGGCTACACCTTC. The encoded protein is CASSPRSGWDPRVGYTF. The rearrangement joins TRBV3-1 to TRBJ1-2; perhaps TRBD1 as D (5 bases). The CDR3 loop spans 17 amino acids. The V end was cut by 4 bases, the J end by 8 bases, with 26 bases between. Germline CDR1 and CDR2: LGHDT and YNNKEL (reference sequence).

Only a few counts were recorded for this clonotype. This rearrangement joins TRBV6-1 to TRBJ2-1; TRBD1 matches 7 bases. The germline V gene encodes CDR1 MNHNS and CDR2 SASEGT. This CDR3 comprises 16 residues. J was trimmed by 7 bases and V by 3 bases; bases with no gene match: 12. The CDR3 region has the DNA TGTGCCAGCAGTGAGGTCGAAAGGGGGCTTCAGAATGAGCAGTTCTTC. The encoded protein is CASSEVERGLQNEQFF.

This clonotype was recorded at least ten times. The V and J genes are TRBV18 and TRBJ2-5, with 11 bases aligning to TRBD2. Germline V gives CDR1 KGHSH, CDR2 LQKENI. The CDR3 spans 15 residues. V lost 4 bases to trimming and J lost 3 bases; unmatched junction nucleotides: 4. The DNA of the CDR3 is TGTGCCAGCTCACAGGGACTAGCGGATAAAGAGACCCAGTACTTC. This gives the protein CASSQGLADKETQYF.